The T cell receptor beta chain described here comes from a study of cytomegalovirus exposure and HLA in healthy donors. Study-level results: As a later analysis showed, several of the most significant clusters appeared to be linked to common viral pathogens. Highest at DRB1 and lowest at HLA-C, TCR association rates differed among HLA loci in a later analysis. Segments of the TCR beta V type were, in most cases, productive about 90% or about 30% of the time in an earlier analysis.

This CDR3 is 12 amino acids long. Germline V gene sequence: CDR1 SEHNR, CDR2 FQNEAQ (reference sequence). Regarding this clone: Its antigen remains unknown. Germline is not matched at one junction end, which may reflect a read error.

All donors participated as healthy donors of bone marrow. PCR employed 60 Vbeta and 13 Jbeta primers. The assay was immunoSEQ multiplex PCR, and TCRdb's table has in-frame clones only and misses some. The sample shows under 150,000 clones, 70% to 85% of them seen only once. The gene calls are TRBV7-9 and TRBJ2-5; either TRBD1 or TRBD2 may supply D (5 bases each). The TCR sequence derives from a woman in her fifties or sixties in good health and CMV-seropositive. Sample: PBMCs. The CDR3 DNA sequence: TGTTCCAGCAGCTTAGAGGGGGAGACCCAGTACTTC. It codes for CSSSLEGETQYF.